This T cell receptor beta chain came from a study of Ad26.COV2.S vaccination and SARS-CoV-2 variants. In the study overall: This donor came from the COV1001 trial of Ad26.COV2.S. Once or twice, 56 days apart, Ad26.COV2.S was delivered intramuscularly.

Treatment meaning: roughly 20 received Ad26.COV2.S at low or high dose, single or two shots; 5 received placebo; per-sample allocation not given. Sampling happened 63 days after the first vaccine or placebo injection. Donor was an adult aged 18-55 years in Boston. Findings and caveats of the study: The authors reported substantial breadth in spike-specific CD8+ and CD4+ T cell responses after vaccination.

The CDR3 covers 11 residues. Trimming pared 4 bases from V and 5 bases from J, leaving 6 bases between. Germline V lookup: CDR1 SNHLY, CDR2 FYNNEI. Of note for this clone: Its specificity is unknown.

The table came from immunoSEQ multiplex PCR; TCRdb's copy has only in-frame clones and leaves some out. The sample carries over 200,000 clones, approximately 88% recorded once. The sequenced sample was peripheral blood, obtained in a trial of Ad26.COV2.S vaccine versus placebo. This sequence was found in a person between 18 and 59 years old who received the Ad26.COV2.S COVID-19 vaccine or a placebo. The chain carries TRBV2 and TRBJ2-7, with D tentatively TRBD1 (6 bases). This chain's CDR3 is CASSGQDEQYF. The CDR3 DNA reads as TGTGCCAGCAGTGGACAGGACGAGCAGTACTTC.